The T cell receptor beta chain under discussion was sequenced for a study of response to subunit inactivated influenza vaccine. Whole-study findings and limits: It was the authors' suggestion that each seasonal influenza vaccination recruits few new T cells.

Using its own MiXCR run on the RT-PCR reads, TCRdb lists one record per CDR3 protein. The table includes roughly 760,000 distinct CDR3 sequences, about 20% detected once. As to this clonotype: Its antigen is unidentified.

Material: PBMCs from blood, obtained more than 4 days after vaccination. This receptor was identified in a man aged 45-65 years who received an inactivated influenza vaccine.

The CDR3 region is CASSPRGDLWGYTF. The CDR3 bases are TGTGCCAGCAGTCCCCGTGGGGATCTCTGGGGCTACACCTTC. This sequence joins TRBV6-1 and TRBJ1-2, with D unresolved. Germline CDR1 and CDR2: MNHNS and SASEGT. The V end lost 5 bases, the J end lost 8 bases, and 18 bases lay between the germline ends. This CDR3 region has 14 residues.